This T cell receptor (beta chain) was profiled in a study of T-cell memory formation after mild COVID-19. With regard to this clonotype: What it binds is not known.

In TCRdb, the 5' RACE reads were re-called with MiXCR into one record per CDR3 protein. The table shows 300,000 to 400,000 distinct CDR3 sequences, with roughly 21% occurring only once. Deletions cut 4 bases from V and 5 bases from J, with 11 bases between. CDR3 length equals 13 residues. The germline V gene has CDR1 KGHSH and CDR2 LQKENI. Study-wide results and caveats: Balance between CD4 and CD8 was seen in clones contracting day 15 to 85, and a CD4+ lean was seen in later expanders. The finding that pre-infection memory included some responding clones suggested that cross-reactive memory joined.

The chain has TRBV18 and TRBJ1-1; D not certain. The receptor was isolated from an adult woman who had mild COVID-19 (a few samples of this study predate the infection). Cell type and time point are not known. The specimen sequenced was PBMCs or a T cell subset sorted from them (not recorded which). This CDR3 is CASSLSDRTEAFF. The CDR3 DNA reads TGTGCCAGCTCACTTTCCGATCGGACTGAAGCTTTCTTT. The variable domain in full, completed from reference TRBV18 and TRBJ1-1, reads NAGVMQNPRHLVRRRGQEARLRCSPMKGHSHVYWYRQLPEEGLKFMVYLQKENIIDESGMPKERFSAEFPKEGPSILRIQQVVRGDSAAYFCASSLSDRTEAFFGQGTRLTVV.